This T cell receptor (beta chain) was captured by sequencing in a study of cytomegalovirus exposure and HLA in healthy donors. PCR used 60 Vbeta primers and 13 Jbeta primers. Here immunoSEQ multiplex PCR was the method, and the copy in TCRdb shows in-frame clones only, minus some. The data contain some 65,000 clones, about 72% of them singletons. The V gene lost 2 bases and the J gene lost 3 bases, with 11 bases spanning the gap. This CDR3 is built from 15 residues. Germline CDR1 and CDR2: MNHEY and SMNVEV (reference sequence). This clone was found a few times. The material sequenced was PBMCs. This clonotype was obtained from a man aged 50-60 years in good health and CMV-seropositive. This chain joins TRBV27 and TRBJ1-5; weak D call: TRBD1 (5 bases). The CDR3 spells CASSLIGANNQPQHF. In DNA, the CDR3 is TGTGCCAGCAGTTTAATAGGGGCGAACAATCAGCCCCAGCATTTT.